This T cell receptor (beta chain) was documented in a study of T cell changes during pregnancy in multiple sclerosis. Some clones are missing from TCRdb's copy, which holds only in-frame ones; the method was immunoSEQ multiplex PCR. The sample lists tens of thousands of clones, approximately 92% seen once, with around 0.89% in the top ten. Germline CDR1 and CDR2: LNHDA and SQIVND (reference sequence). V lost 5 bases and J lost 7; bases outside the gene matches: 4. The CDR3 is 15 residues long. This TCR came from a female donor with multiple sclerosis, enrolled in a pregnancy study. The chain is built from TRBV19 and TRBJ1-6; 11 positions agree with TRBD1. The material was peripheral blood, obtained after pregnancy. CDR3 sequence reads: CASSSGTGGNSPLHF. The CDR3 DNA follows: TGTGCCAGTAGTTCCGGGACAGGGGGGAATTCACCCCTCCACTTT.